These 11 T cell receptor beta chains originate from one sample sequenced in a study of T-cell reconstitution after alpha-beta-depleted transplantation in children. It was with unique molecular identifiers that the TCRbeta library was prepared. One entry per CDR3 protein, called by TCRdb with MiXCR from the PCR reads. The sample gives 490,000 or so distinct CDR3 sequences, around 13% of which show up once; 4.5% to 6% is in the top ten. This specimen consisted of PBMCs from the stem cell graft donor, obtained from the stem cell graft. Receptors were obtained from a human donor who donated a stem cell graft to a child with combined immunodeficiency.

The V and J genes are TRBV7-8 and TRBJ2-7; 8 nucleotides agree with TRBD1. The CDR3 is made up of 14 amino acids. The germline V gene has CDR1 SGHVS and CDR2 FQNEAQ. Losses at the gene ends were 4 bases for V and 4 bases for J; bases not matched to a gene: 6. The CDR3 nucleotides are TGTGCCAGCAGCTCCCAGGGGGCAGGATACGAGCAGTACTTC. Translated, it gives CASSSQGAGYEQYF. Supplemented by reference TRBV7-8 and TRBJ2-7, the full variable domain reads GAGVSQSPRYKVAKRGQDVALRCDPISGHVSLFWYQQALGQGPEFLTYFQNEAQLDKSGLPSDRFFAERPEGSVSTLKIQRTQQEDSAVYLCASSSQGAGYEQYFGPGTRLTVT.

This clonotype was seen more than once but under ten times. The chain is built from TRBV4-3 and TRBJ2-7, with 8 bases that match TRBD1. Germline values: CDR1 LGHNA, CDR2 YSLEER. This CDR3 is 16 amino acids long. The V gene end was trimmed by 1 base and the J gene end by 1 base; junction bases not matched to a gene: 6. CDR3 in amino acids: CASSQGRTGPSYEQYF. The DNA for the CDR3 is TGCGCCAGCAGCCAAGGTCGGACAGGGCCTTCCTACGAGCAGTACTTC.

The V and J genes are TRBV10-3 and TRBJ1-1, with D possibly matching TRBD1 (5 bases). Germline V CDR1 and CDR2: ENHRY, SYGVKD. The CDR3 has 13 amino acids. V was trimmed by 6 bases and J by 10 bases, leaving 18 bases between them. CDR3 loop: CAIRGGDFGGAFF. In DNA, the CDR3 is TGTGCCATCAGAGGAGGGGACTTTGGCGGAGCTTTCTTT.

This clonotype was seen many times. CDR3 sequence reads: CSASSFVVVGETQYF. Written as DNA, the CDR3 is TGCAGTGCTAGTAGTTTCGTTGTGGTAGGGGAGACCCAGTACTTC. The chain joins TRBV20-1 to TRBJ2-5, with D uncertain. Germline values: CDR1 DFQATT, CDR2 SNEGSKA (reference sequence). CDR3 length equals 15 residues. The V and J ends lost 3 bases and 5 bases respectively, with 19 bases between them.

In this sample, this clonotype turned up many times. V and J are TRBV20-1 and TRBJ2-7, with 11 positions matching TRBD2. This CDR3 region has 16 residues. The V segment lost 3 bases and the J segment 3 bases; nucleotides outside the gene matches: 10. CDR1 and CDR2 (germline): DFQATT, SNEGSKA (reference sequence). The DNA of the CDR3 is TGCAGTGCTAGCCCCCTGGGGGGACTAGCGGACTACGAGCAGTACTTC. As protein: CSASPLGGLADYEQYF.

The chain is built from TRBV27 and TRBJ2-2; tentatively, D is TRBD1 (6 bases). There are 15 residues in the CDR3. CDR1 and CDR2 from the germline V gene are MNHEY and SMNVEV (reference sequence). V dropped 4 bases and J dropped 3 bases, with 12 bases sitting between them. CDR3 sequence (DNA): TGTGCCAGCAGTTATACAGGGATGGACACCGGGGAGCTGTTTTTT. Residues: CASSYTGMDTGELFF.

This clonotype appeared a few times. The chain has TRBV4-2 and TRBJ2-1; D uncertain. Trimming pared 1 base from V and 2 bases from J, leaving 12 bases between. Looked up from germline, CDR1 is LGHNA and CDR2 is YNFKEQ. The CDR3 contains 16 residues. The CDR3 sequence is CASSQGRYQTYNEQFF. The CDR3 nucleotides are TGTGCCAGCAGCCAAGGTCGGTACCAAACCTACAATGAGCAGTTCTTC.

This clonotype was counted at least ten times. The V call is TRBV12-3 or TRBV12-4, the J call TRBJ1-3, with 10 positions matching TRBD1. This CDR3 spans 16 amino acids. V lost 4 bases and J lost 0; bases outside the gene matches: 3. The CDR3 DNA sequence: TGTGCCAGCAGTTGGGACAGGGGATACTCTGGAAACACCATATATTTT. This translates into CASSWDRGYSGNTIYF.

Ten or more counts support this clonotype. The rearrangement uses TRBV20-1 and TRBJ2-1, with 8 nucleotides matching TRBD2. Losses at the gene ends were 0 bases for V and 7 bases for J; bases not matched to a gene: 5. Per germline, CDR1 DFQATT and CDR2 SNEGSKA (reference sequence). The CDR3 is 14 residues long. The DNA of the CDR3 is TGCAGTGCTAGAGAGGGTCCTAGCGGGAATGAGCAGTTCTTC. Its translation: CSAREGPSGNEQFF.

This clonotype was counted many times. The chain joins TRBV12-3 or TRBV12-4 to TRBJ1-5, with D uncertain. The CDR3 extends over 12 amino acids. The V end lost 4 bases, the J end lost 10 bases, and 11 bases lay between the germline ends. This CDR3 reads CASSSGFKPQHF. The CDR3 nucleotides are TGTGCCAGCAGTTCAGGTTTCAAACCCCAGCATTTT.

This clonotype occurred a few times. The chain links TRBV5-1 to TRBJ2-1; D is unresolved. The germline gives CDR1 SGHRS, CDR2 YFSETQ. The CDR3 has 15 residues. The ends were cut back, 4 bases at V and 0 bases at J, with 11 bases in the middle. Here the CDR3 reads CASSPTVSSYNEQFF. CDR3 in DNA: TGCGCCAGCAGCCCGACTGTTAGCTCCTACAATGAGCAGTTCTTC.